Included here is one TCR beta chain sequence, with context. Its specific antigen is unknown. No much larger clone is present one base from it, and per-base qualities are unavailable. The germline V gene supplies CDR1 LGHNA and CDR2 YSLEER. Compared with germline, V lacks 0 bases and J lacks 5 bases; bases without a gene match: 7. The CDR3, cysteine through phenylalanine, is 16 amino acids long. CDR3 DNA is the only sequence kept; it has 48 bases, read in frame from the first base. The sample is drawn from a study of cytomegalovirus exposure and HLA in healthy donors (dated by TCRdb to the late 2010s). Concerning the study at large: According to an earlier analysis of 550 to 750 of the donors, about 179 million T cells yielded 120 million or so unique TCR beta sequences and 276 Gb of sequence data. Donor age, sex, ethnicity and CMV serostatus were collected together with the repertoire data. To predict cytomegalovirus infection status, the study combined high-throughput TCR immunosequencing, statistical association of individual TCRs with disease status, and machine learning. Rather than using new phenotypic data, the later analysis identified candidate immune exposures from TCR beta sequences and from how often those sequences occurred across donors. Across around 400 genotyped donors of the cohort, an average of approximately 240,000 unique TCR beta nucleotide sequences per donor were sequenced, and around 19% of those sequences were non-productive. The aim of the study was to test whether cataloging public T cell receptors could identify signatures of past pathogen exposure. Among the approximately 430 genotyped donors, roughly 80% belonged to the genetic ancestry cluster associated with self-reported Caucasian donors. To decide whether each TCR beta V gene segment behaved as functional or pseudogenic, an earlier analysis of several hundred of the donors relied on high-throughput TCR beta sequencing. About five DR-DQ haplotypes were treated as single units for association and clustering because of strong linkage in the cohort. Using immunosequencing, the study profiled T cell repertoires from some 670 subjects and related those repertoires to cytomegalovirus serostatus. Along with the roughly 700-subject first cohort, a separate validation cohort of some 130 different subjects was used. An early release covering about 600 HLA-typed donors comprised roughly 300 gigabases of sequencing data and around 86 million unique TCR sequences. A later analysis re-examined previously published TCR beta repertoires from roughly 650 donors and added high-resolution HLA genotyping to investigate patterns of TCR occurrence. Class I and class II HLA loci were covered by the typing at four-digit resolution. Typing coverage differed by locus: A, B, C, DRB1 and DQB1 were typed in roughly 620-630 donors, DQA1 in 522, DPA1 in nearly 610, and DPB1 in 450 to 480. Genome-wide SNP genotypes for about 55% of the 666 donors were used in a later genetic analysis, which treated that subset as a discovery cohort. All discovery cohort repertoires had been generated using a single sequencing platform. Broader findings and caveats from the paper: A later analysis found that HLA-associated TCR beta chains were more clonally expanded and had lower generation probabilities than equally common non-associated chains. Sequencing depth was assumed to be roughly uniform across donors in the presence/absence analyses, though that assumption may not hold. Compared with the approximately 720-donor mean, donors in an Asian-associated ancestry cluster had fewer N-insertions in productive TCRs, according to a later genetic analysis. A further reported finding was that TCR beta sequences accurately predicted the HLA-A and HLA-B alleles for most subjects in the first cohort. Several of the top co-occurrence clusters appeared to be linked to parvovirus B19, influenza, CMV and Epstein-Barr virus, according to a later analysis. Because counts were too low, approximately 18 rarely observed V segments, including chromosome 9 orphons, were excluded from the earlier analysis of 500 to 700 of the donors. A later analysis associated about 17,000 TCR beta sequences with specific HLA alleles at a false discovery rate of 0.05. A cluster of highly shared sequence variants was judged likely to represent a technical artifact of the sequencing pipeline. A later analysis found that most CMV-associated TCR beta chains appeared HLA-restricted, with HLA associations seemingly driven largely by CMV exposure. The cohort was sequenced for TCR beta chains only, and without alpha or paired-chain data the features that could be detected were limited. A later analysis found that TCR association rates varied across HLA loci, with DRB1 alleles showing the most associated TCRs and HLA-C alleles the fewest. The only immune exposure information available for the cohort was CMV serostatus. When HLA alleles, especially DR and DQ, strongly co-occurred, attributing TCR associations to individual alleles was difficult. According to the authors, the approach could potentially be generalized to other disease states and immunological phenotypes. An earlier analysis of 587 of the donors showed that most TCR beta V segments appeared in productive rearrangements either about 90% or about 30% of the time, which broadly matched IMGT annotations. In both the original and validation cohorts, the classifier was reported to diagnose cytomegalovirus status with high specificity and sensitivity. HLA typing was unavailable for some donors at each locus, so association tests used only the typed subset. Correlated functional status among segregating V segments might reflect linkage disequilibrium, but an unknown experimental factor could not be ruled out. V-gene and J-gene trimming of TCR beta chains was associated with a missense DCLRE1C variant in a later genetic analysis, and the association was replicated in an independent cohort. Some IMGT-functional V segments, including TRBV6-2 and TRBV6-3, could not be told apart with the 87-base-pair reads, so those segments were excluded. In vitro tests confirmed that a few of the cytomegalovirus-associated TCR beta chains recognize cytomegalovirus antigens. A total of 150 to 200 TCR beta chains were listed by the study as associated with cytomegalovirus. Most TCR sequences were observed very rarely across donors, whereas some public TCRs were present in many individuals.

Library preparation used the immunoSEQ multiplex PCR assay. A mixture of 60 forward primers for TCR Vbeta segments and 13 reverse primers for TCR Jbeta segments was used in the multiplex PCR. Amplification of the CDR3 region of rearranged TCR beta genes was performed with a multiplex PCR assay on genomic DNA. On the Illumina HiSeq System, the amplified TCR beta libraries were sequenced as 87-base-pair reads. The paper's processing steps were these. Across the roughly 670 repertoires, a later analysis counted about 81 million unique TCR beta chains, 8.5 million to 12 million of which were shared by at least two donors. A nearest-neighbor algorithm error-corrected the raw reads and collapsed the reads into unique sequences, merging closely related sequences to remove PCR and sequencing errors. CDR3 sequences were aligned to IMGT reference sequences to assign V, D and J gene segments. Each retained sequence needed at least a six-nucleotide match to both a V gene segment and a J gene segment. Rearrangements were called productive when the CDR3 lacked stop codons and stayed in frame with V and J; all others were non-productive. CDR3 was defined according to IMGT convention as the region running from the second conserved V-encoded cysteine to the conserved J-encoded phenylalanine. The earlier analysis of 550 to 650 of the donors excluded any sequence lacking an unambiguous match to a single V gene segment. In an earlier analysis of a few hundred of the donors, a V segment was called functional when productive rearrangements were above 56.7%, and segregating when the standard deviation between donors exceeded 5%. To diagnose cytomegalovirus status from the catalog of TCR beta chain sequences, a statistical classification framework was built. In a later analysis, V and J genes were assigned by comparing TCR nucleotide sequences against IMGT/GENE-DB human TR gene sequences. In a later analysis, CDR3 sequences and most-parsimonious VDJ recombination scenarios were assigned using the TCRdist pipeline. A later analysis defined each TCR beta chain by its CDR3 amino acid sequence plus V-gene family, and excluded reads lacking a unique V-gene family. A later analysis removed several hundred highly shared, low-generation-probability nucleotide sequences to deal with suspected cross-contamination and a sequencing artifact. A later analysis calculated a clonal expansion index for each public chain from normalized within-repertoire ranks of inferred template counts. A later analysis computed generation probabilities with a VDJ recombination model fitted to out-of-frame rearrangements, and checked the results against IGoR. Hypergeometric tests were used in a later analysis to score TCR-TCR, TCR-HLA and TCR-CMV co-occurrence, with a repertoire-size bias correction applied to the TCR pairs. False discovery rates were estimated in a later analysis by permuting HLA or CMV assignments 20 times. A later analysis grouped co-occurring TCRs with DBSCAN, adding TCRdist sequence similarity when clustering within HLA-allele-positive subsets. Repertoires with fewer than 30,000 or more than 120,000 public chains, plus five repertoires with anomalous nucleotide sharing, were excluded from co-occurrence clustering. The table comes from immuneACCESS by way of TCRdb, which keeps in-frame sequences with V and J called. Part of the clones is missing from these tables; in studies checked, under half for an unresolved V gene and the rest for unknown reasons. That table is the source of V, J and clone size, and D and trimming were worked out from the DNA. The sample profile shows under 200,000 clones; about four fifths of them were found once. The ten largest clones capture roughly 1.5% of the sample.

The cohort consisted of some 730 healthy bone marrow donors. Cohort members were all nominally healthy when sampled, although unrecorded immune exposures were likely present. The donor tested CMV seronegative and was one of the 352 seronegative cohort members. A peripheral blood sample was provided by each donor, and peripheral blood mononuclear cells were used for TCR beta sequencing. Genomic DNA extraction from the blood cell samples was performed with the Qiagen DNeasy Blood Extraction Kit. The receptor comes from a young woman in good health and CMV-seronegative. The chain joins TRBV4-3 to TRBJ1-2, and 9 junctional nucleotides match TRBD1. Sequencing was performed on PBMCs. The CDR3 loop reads CASSQDEGQGGYGYTF. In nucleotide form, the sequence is TGCGCCAGCAGCCAAGATGAGGGACAGGGAGGTTATGGCTACACCTTC.